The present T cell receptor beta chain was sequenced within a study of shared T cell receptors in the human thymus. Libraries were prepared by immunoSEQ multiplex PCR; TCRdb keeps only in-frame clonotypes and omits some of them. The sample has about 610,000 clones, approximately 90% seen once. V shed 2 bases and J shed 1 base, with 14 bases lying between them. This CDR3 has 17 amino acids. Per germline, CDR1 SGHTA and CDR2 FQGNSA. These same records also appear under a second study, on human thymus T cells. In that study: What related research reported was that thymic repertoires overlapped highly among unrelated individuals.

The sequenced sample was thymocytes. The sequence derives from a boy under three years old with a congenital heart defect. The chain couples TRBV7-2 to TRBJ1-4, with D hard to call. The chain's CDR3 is CASSLNEPNLTNEKLFF. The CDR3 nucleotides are TGTGCCAGCAGCTTAAACGAGCCGAATTTAACTAATGAAAAACTGTTTTTT.